The T cell receptor (beta chain) described here comes from a study of breast tumors, draining lymph nodes, adjacent tissues. This clonotype was found many times. The antigen remains undetermined. General study points: Most tumor T cells seemingly derive from lymph node, then expand in tumor.

Samples came from axillary lymph nodes draining the breast cancer. Germline loops: CDR1 KGHSH, CDR2 LQKENI. This CDR3 has 14 amino acids. Trimming took off 7 bases at V and 9 bases at J, with 20 bases between the two ends. One entry per CDR3 protein, called by TCRdb with MiXCR from the multiplex PCR reads. Of some 140,000 distinct CDR3 sequences listed, roughly 20% are singletons. The sequence derives from a female donor with breast cancer. Some clones in this sample may be carry-over from other donors' samples. Sequenced sample: axillary lymph node tissue. This chain connects TRBV18 to TRBJ2-3; D unclear. DNA for the CDR3: TGTGCCAGCTTACCCCCATCGGAGCGCAACACGCAGTATTTT. As protein: CASLPPSERNTQYF.